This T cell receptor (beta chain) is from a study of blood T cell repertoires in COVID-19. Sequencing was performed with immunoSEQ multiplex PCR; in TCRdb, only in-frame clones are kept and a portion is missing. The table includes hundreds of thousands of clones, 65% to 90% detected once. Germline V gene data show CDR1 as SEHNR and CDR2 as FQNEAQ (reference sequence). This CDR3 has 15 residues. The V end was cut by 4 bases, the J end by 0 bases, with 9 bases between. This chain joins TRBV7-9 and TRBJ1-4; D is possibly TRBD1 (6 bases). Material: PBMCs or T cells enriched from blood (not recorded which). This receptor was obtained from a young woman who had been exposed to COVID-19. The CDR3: CASSSRQATNEKLFF. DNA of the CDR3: TGTGCCAGCAGCTCCCGACAGGCAACTAATGAAAAACTGTTTTTT.